This is a list of T cell receptor beta chains from one sample in a study of cytomegalovirus exposure and HLA in healthy donors. Sequenced by immunoSEQ multiplex PCR; TCRdb stores in-frame clones only, minus some. The table lists 100,000 to 150,000 clones, less than 80% of them singletons, with less than 4% in the top ten. The specimen sequenced was PBMCs. These receptors all come from a man aged 35-49 years in good health and CMV-seropositive. The conserved cysteine and the conserved F or W are not part of the CDR3 here.

TRBJ1-2,TRBV29-1,SVTVSGLWGYT
TRBJ2-1,TRBV2,ASSGPGLDHNEQF
TRBJ1-2,TRBV10-3,AISGSGARYGYT
TRBJ1-5,TRBV9,ASSEGQGVLQPQH
TRBJ2-1,TRBV7-9,ASSPRAGENEQF
TRBJ2-7,TRBV6-5,ASTQSVGAPYEQY
TRBJ1-3,TRBV5-4,ASSLAGSGNTIY
TRBJ1-5,TRBV28,ASTSYRDRGIVSNQPQH
TRBJ1-5,TRBV4-2,ASSQDRGYQPQH
TRBJ2-2,TRBV6-9,ASSYSGGTGELF
TRBJ1-6,TRBV7-6,ASLRGPGSPLH
TRBJ2-1,TRBV29-1,SVPHRGPSYNEQF
TRBJ1-5,TRBV4-1,ASSHADRDNQPQH
TRBJ2-1,TRBV6-5,ASSRTSTSDEQF
TRBJ2-1,TRBV18,ASSPLKDRGREF
TRBJ1-1,TRBV7-2,ASSLAHRATEAF
TRBJ2-3,TRBV6-1,ASSALAGDSDTQY
TRBJ2-6,TRBV6-5,ASSPREAGANVLT
TRBJ2-7,TRBV6-1,ASSGNLGASGTYEQY
TRBJ1-2,TRBV5-1,ASSSRSNYGYT
TRBJ2-1,TRBV7-6,ASSLRSEETSGFNEQF
TRBJ2-1,TRBV20-1,SAIGRNEQF
TRBJ1-4,TRBV6-1,ASSYSRENEKLF
TRBJ1-4,TRBV7-8,ASSIARSRGYATNEKLF
TRBJ2-2,TRBV6-6,ASSQLGQGNTGELF
TRBJ1-4,TRBV6-1,ASNHFVIEKLF
TRBJ1-2,TRBV5-4,ASSSGVLGGYT